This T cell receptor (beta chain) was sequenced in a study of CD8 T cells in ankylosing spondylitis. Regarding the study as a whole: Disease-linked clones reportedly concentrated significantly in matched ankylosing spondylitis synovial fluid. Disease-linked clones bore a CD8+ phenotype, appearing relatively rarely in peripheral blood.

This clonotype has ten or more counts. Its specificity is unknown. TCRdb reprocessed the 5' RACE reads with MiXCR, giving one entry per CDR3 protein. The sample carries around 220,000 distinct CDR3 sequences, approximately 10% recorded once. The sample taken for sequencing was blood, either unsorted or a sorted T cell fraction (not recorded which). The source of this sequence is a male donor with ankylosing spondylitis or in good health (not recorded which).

The CDR3 protein is CASSLDSNQPQHF. CDR3 nucleotide sequence: TGCGCCAGCAGCCTCGATAGCAATCAGCCCCAGCATTTT. The rearrangement joins TRBV5-1 to TRBJ1-5, with D unresolved. The CDR3 contains 13 residues. Trimming took 4 bases from V and 0 from J, leaving 5 bases between them. Germline values: CDR1 SGHRS, CDR2 YFSETQ.